The T cell receptor beta chain under discussion was sequenced for a study of blood T cell repertoires in COVID-19. From germline, CDR1 is MDHEN and CDR2 SYDVKM. CDR3 size: 16 residues. V shed 1 base, J shed 8 bases, and the junction held 9 bases outside the gene matches. In the original workflow: From reference gene primer amplification, estimates of nucleated cell counts were derived. Profiling relied on immunoSEQ multiplex PCR, and the TCRdb table lists in-frame clones only, not all of them. The V and J calls and clone size are taken from that table; D and trimming were inferred from the DNA. The data show around 260,000 clones, 70% to 85% seen once.

This clonotype was sampled from a human donor with COVID-19, enrolled during active disease. The donor label of this sample is uncertain. Sequencing input: peripheral blood. The chain recombines TRBV28 with TRBJ2-2; TRBD2 matches 8 bases. The CDR3 DNA reads TGTGCCAGCAGTTTATTCCTAGCGGGTTGGGAAGGGGAGCTGTTTTTT. It is translated as CASSLFLAGWEGELFF. Together with reference TRBV28 and TRBJ2-2, the CDR3 gives the full variable domain: DVKVTQSSRYLVKRTGEKVFLECVQDMDHENMFWYRQDPGLGLRLIYFSYDVKMKEKGDIPEGYSVSREKKERFSLILESASTNQTSMYLCASSLFLAGWEGELFFGEGSRLTVL.